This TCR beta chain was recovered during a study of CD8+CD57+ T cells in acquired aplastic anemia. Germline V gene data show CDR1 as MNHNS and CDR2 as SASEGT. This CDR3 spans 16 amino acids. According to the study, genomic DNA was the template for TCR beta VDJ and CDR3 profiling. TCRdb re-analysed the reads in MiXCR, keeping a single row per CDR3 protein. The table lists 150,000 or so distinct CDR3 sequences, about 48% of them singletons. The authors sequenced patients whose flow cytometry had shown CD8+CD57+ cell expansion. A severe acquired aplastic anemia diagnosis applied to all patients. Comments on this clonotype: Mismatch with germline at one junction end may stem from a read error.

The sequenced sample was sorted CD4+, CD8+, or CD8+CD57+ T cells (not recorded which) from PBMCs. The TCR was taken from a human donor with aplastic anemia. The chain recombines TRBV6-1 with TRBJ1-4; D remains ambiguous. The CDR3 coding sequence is TGTGCCAGCAGCCCCCGGGCCTTTACGGTTGGTGAAAAACTGCTTTTT. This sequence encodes CASSPRAFTVGEKLLF.